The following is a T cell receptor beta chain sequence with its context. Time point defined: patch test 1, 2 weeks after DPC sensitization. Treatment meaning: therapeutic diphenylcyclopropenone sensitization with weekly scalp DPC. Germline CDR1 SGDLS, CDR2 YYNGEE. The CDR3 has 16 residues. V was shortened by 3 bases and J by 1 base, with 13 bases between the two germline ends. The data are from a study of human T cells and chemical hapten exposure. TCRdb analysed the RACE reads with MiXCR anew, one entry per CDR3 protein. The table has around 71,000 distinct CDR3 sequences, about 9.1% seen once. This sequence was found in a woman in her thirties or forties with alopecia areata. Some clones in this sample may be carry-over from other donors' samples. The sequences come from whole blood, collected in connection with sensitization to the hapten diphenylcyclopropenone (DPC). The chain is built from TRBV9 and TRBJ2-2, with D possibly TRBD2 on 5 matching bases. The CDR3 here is CASSGGQERNTGELFF. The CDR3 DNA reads TGTGCCAGCAGCGGAGGGCAGGAAAGGAACACCGGGGAGCTGTTTTTT. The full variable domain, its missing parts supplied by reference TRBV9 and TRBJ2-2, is DSGVTQTPKHLITATGQRVTLRCSPRSGDLSVYWYQQSLDQGLQFLIQYYNGEERAKGNILERFSAQQFPDLHSELNLSSLELGDSALYFCASSGGQERNTGELFFGEGSRLTVL.